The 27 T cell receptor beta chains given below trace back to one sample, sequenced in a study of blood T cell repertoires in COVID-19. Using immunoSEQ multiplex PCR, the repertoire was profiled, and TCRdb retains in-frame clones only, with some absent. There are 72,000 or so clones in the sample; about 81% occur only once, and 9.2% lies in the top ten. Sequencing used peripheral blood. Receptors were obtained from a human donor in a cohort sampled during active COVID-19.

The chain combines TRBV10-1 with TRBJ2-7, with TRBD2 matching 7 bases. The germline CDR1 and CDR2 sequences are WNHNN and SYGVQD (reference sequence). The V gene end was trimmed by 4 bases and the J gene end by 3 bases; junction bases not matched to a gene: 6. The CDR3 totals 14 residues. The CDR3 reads CASSVGGSHYEQYF. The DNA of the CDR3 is TGCGCCAGCAGTGTAGGCGGGAGCCACTACGAGCAGTACTTC.

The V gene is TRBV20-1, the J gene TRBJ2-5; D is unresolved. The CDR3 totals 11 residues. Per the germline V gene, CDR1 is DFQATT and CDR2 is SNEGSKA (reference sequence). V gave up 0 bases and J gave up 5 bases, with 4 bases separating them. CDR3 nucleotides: TGCAGTGCTAGAGAATCTGAGACCCAGTACTTC. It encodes CSARESETQYF.

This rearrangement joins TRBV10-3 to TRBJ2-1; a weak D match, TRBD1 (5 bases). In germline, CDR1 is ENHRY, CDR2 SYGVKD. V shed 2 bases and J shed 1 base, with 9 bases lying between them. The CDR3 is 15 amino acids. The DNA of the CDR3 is TGTGCCATCAGTGAGGGGGCTCGGTCCTACAATGAGCAGTTCTTC. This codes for CAISEGARSYNEQFF.

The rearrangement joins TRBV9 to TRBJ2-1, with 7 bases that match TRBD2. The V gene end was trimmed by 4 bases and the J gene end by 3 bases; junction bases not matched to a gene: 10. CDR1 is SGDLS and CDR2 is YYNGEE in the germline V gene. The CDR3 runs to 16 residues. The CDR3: CASSTRVAGGYNEQFF. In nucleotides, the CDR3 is TGTGCCAGCAGCACACGAGTAGCGGGCGGCTACAATGAGCAGTTCTTC.

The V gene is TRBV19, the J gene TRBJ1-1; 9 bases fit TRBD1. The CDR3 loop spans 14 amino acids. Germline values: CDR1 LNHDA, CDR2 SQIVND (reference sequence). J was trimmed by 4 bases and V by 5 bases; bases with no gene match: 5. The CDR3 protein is CASSQQGARTEAFF. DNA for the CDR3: TGTGCCAGTAGTCAACAGGGGGCGCGCACTGAAGCTTTCTTT.

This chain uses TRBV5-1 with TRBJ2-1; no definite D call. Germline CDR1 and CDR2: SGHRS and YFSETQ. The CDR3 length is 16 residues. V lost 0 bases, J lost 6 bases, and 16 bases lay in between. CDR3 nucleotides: TGCGCCAGCAGCTTGGGTACGGGTGGTGAGCCCAATGAGCAGTTCTTC. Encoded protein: CASSLGTGGEPNEQFF. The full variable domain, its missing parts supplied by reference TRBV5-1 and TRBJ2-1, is KAGVTQTPRYLIKTRGQQVTLSCSPISGHRSVSWYQQTPGQGLQFLFEYFSETQRNKGNFPGRFSGRQFSNSRSEMNVSTLELGDSALYLCASSLGTGGEPNEQFFGPGTRLTVL.

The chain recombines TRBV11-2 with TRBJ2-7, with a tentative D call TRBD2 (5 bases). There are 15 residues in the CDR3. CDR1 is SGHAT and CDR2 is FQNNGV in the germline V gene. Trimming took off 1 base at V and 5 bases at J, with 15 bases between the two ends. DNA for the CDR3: TGTGCCAGCAGCTTAGTCACGGGATCGGGGAACGAGCAGTACTTC. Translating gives CASSLVTGSGNEQYF. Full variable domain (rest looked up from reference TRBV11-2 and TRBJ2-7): EAGVAQSPRYKIIEKRQSVAFWCNPISGHATLYWYQQILGQGPKLLIQFQNNGVVDDSQLPKDRFSAERLKGVDSTLKIQPAKLEDSAVYLCASSLVTGSGNEQYFGPGTRLTVT.

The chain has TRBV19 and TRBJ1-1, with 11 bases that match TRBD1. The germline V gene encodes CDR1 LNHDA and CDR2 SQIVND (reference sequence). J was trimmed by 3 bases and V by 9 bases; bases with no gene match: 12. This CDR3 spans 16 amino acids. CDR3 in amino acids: CASNRTGGAGDTEAFF. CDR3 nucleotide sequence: TGTGCCAGCAATAGGACAGGGGGCGCTGGGGACACTGAAGCTTTCTTT.

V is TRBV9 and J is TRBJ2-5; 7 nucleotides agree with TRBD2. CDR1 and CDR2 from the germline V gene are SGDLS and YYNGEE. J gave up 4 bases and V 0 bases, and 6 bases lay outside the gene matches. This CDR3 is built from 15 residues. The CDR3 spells CASSVGAGRGETQYF. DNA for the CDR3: TGTGCCAGCAGCGTAGGGGCAGGGAGGGGAGAGACCCAGTACTTC.

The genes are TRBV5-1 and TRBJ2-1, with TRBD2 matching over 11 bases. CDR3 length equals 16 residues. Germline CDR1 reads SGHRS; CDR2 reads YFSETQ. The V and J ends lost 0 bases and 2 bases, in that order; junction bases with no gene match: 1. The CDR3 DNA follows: TGCGCCAGCAGCTTGGTAGCGGGAGGGCCCTACAATGAGCAGTTCTTC. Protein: CASSLVAGGPYNEQFF.

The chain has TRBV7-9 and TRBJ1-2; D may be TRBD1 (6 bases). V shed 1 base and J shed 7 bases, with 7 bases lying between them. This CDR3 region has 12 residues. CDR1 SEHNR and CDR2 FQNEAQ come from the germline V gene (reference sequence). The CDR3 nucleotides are TGTGCCAGCAGCTTAGACAGGGTTGGCTACACCTTC. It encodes CASSLDRVGYTF.

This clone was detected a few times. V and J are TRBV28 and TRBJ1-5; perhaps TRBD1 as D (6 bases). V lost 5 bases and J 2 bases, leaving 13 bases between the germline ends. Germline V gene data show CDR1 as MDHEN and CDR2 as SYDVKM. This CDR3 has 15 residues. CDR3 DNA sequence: TGTGCCAGCAGTGAATCAGGGGTAGGCAATCAGCCCCAGCATTTT. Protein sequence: CASSESGVGNQPQHF. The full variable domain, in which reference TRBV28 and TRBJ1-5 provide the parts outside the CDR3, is DVKVTQSSRYLVKRTGEKVFLECVQDMDHENMFWYRQDPGLGLRLIYFSYDVKMKEKGDIPEGYSVSREKKERFSLILESASTNQTSMYLCASSESGVGNQPQHFGDGTRLSIL.

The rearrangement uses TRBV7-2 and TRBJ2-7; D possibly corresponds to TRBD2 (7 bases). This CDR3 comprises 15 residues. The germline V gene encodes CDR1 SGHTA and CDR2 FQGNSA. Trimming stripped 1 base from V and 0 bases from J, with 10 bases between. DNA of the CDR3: TGTGCCAGCAGCTTAGGGGGGGGCTACTCCTACGAGCAGTACTTC. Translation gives CASSLGGGYSYEQYF.

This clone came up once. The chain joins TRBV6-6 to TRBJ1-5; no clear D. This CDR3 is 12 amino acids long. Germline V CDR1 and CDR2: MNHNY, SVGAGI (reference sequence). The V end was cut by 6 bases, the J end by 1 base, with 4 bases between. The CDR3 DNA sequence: TGTGCCAGCAGAGCGAGCAATCAGCCCCAGCATTTT. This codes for CASRASNQPQHF.

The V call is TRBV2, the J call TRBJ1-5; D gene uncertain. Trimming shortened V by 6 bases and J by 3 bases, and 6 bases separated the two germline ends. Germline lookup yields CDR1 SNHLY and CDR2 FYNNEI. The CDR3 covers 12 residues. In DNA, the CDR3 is TGTGCCAGCAGGGGCACCAATCAGCCCCAGCATTTT. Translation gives CASRGTNQPQHF. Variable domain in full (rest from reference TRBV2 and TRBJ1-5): EPEVTQTPSHQVTQMGQEVILRCVPISNHLYFYWYRQILGQKVEFLVSFYNNEISEKSEIFDDQFSVERPDGSNFTLKIRSTKLEDSAMYFCASRGTNQPQHFGDGTRLSIL.

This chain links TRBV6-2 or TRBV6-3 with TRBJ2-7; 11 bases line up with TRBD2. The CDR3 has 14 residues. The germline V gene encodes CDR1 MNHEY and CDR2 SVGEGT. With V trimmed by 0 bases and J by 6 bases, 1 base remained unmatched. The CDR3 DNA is TGTGCCAGCAGTTACTCCCTAGCGGGGGGCGAGCAGTACTTC. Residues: CASSYSLAGGEQYF.

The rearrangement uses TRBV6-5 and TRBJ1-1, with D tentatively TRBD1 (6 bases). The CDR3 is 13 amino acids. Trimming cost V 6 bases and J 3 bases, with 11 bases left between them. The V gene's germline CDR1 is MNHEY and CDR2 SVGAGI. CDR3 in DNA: TGTGCCAGCAGCAGGGGTGGAGACACTGAAGCTTTCTTT. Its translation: CASSRGGDTEAFF.

CDR3 nucleotide sequence: TGTGCCTGGCACAGGGAACACTATGGCTACACCTTC. Translated, it gives CAWHREHYGYTF. The V call is TRBV30, the J call TRBJ1-2, with D possibly TRBD1 on 6 matching bases. Per germline, CDR1 GTSNPN and CDR2 SVGIG (reference sequence). Trimming removed 5 bases from V and 3 bases from J, with 10 bases in between. CDR3 length equals 12 residues.

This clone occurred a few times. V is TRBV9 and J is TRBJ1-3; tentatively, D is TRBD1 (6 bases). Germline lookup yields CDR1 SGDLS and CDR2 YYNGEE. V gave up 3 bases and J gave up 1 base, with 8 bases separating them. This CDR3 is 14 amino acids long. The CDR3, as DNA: TGTGCCAGCAGCGGAGACAGGTCTGGAAACACCATATATTTT. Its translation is CASSGDRSGNTIYF.

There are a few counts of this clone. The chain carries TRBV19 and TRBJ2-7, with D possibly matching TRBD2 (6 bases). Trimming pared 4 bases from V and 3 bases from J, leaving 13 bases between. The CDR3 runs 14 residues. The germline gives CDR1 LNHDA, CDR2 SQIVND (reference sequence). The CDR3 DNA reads TGTGCCAGTAGTAAAGGGTTGCGGGGCTACGAGCAGTACTTC. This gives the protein CASSKGLRGYEQYF. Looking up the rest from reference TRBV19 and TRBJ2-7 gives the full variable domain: DGGITQSPKYLFRKEGQNVTLSCEQNLNHDAMYWYRQDPGQGLRLIYYSQIVNDFQKGDIAEGYSVSREKKESFPLTVTSAQKNPTAFYLCASSKGLRGYEQYFGPGTRLTVT.

Here the CDR3 reads CATLTGGGYEQYF. The CDR3 nucleotides read TGTGCCACTCTCACAGGGGGCGGGTACGAGCAGTACTTC. J is TRBJ2-7 and V is TRBV6-5; the match to TRBD1 covers 9 bases. The CDR3 consists of 13 residues. CDR1 and CDR2 from the germline V gene are MNHEY and SVGAGI. V was pared by 10 bases and J by 4 bases, with 8 bases of the junction left unmatched.

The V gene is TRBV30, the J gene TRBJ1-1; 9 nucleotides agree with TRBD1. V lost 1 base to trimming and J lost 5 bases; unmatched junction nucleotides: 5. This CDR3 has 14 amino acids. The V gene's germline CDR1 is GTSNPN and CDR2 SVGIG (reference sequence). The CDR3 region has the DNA TGTGCCTGGAGTGCCCTGACAGGGGGAACTGAAGCTTTCTTT. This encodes CAWSALTGGTEAFF.

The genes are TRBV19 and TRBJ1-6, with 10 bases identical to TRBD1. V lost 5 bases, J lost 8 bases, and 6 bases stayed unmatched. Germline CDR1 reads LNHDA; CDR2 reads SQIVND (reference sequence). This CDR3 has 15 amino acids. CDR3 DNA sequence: TGTGCCAGTAGTCGAGCCGGGACAGGGGATTCACCCCTCCACTTT. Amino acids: CASSRAGTGDSPLHF.

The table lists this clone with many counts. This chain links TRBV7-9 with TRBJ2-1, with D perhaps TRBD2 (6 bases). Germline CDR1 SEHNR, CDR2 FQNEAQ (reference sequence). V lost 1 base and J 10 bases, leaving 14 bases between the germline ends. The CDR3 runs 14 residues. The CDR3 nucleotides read TGTGCCAGCAGCTTAGTGAATCCGGGGGAAGAGCAGTTCTTC. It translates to CASSLVNPGEEQFF.

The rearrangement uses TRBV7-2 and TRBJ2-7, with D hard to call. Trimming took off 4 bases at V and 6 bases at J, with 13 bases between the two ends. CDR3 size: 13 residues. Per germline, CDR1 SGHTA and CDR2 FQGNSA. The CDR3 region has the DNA TGTGCCAGCAGCTCTATTGCCCTGATCGAGCAGTACTTC. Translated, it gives CASSSIALIEQYF.

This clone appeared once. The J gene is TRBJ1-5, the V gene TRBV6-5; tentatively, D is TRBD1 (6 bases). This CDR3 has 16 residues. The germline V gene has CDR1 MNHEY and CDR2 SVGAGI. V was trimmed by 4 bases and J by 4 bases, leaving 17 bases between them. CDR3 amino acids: CASSSRSDSQNQPQHF. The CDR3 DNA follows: TGTGCCAGCAGTTCCCGCTCGGACAGCCAGAATCAGCCCCAGCATTTT.

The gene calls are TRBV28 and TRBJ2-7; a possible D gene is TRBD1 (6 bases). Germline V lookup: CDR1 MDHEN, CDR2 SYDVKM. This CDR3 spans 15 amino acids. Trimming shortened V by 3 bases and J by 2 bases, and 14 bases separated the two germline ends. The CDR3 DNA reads TGTGCCAGCAGTTTGGGGGAACAGGGTACCTACGAGCAGTACTTC. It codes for CASSLGEQGTYEQYF.